This T cell receptor beta chain originates from a study of T cell repertoires in cytomegalovirus infection. Study summary: CMV infection and matching HLA type were both indicated by public TCR beta signatures.

Germline CDR1 is DFQATT and CDR2 is SNEGSKA (reference sequence). The trim removed 6 bases at V and 4 bases at J, leaving 9 bases unmatched. The CDR3 is made up of 14 amino acids. Each CDR3 protein is one row after TCRdb ran MiXCR on the reads. This table has roughly 500,000 distinct CDR3 sequences, about 11% appearing once. This clonotype was seen many times. The J gene is TRBJ1-5, the V gene TRBV20-1; 7 bases fit TRBD1. The source of this sequence is a human donor in good health (CMV status not recorded). Some clones in this sample may be carry-over from other donors' samples. Sequencing was done on a sample of PBMCs. CDR3 DNA sequence: TGCAGTGCCACACAGGGGAGAATAAATCAGCCCCAGCATTTT. Protein sequence: CSATQGRINQPQHF.